Listed below are T cell receptor beta chains from one sample, sequenced in a study of blood T cell repertoires in COVID-19. Sequencing was performed with immunoSEQ multiplex PCR; in TCRdb, only in-frame clones are kept and a portion is missing. The data hold about 64,000 clones, with roughly four fifths observed a single time. Input material: peripheral blood. The receptors shown here come from a human donor in a cohort sampled during active COVID-19. The conserved cysteine and the conserved F or W are not part of the CDR3 here.

CDR3 length	V gene	CDR3 protein
13	TRBV5-1	ASSLDRGQNSPLH
13	TRBV10-1	ASREQGVNTGELF
13	TRBV11-2	ASSSGGTYIETQY
13	TRBV5-5	ASSLRPGGNTEAF
13	TRBV27	ASSLYDRVGEKLF
12	TRBV7-2	ASSPLAGRDTQY
12	TRBV19	ASSREGARETQY
15	TRBV15	ATSRAGTGGGGKTQY
13	TRBV5-1	ASTIAASLTGELF
13	TRBV2	ASRNTGGGPDTQY
13	TRBV14	ASSRSGGVNTEAF
14	TRBV28	ASTPASAGAREKLF
15	TRBV7-8	ASSFTRGFSGANVLT
13	TRBV7-7	ASSLEPGRQETQY
12	TRBV6-2/TRBV6-3	ASSYRRSDNEQF
13	TRBV3-1/TRBV3-2	ASSQVPGGWTEAF
14	TRBV5-1	ASSFSGTASMHEQF
12	TRBV5-1	ASSLEAIRSPLH
10	TRBV6-6	ASRQLGTEAF
13	TRBV7-8	ASSLVAGGLETQY
11	TRBV10-2	ASSETGNEKLF
11	TRBV18	ASSPTGDYGYT
14	TRBV7-8	ASSLGTGRMNTEAF
11	TRBV2	ASSGEDHNEQF
10	TRBV7-9	ASSPRGTEAF
14	TRBV24-1	ATRRAGADSTDTQY
13	TRBV19	ASSIPGGPYNEQF
11	TRBV10-3	AITEEMDSPLH
14	TRBV7-8	ASSSRTRGADTEAF
11	TRBV2	ASRGGSGNTIY
13	TRBV6-5	ASSYRGQIGNTIY
14	TRBV5-1	ASSLVAGSGANVLT
14	TRBV19	ASSPTLGQGGTEAF
11	TRBV6-5	ASRPDRGQPQH
14	TRBV10-3	AISRTGTATNEKLF
12	TRBV4-1	ASSPTGGTGELF
13	TRBV7-2	ASSAGQGHNQPQH
15	TRBV6-6	ASSPLLGGGAYDTQY
12	TRBV10-3	AISDGGAPDTQY
12	TRBV7-9	ASSVTTSTGELF
13	TRBV19	ASRLAGGVAGELF
13	TRBV5-1	ASSLVASNSYEQY
11	TRBV11-2	ASSRGQNYGYT
14	TRBV4-1	ASSPRTSLGEDTQY
13	TRBV9	ASSFRTGEGNEQF
12	TRBV5-1	ASSLGAAAGELF
17	TRBV6-2/TRBV6-3	ASSYPSGQGTSGANVLT
15	TRBV10-1	ASSGGQGRFLRETQY
14	TRBV27	ASSLSGTARGYGYT
12	TRBV6-5	ATMRGRNVNTIY
16	TRBV4-1	ASSLRGGDRNSGNTIY
11	TRBV7-9	ASSFLIVSPLH